This T cell receptor (beta chain) derives from a study of T cells after yellow fever vaccination. Study observations and caveats: Weaker overall, the secondary response nonetheless peaked faster (day 5 versus 15). Only a small proportion of the clonotypes turned up in both the CD4 and the CD8 compartments, likely arising from convergent recombination.

This clonotype was seen ten or more times. The antigen is unknown. TCRdb independently ran MiXCR on the 5' RACE reads; one entry per CDR3 protein. The data contain a few hundred thousand distinct CDR3 sequences, about 6% of them singletons. The germline V gene encodes CDR1 SQVTM and CDR2 ANQGSEA. The CDR3 is 14 amino acids. V shed 5 bases and J shed 7 bases, with 18 bases lying between them. Sequencing was performed on PBMCs, taken 5 days after the yellow fever booster vaccination. The J gene is TRBJ2-1, the V gene TRBV29-1; the D gene is possibly TRBD2 (5 bases). The clonotype originates from a man younger than 45 who received the YFV17D yellow fever vaccine. CDR3 sequence reads: CSVWQQHEGNEQFF. The DNA of the CDR3 is TGCAGCGTTTGGCAACAACATGAGGGAAATGAGCAGTTCTTC.